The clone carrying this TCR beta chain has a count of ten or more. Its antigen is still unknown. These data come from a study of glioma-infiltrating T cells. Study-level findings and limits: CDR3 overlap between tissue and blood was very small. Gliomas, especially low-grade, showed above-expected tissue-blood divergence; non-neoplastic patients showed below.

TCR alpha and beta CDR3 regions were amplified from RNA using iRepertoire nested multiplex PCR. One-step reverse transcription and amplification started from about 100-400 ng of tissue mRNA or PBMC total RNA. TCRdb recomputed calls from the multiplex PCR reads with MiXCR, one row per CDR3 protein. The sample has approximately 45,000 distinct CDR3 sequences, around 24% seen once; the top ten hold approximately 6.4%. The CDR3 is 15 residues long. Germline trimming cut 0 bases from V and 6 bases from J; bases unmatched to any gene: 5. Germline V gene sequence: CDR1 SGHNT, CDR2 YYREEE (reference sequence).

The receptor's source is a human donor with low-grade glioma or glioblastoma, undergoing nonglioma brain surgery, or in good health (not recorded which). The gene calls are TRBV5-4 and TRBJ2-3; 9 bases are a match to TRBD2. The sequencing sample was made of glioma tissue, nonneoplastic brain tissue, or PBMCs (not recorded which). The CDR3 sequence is CASSLDSLAGDTQYF. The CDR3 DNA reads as TGTGCCAGCAGCTTGGATAGTCTAGCGGGGGATACGCAGTATTTT.